What follows is one T cell receptor beta chain and its context. The sample comes from a study of neoadjuvant anti-PD-1 for oral cavity cancer. Trimming took 1 base from V and 8 from J, leaving 11 bases between them. Germline-derived CDR1 and CDR2 are SGHTA and FQGNSA. This CDR3 region has 13 residues. As for time point: after neoadjuvant nivolumab, at surgical resection. Clones were read by immunoSEQ multiplex PCR, and TCRdb kept only the in-frame ones, dropping some. The sample yields about 68,000 clones, 70% to 90% seen once. This chain joins TRBV7-2 and TRBJ1-2; tentatively, D is TRBD1 (5 bases). The clonotype comes from a person between 35 and 79 years old with oral cavity squamous cell carcinoma. Sequenced here: PBMCs, sampled after nivolumab (anti-PD-1) treatment. The CDR3 loop is CASSLEGARGYTF. The CDR3, as DNA: TGTGCCAGCAGCTTAGAAGGGGCGCGAGGCTACACCTTC.